This TCR beta chain was obtained from a study of cytomegalovirus exposure and HLA in healthy donors. Study information: Prior work identified under 130 million unique TCR beta sequences in some 180 million T cells.

The germline V gene has CDR1 SGHVS and CDR2 FNYEAQ. The CDR3 extends over 13 amino acids. V was trimmed by 5 bases and J by 7 bases, leaving 14 bases between them. Study-wide points: There were a few CMV-associated chains whose specificity for CMV antigens was confirmed in vitro.

A remark on this clone: Its specificity is unknown.

This PCR relied on a set of 60 Vbeta primers and 13 Jbeta primers. Assay: immunoSEQ multiplex PCR; the TCRdb copy retains only in-frame clones and omits some. The table includes around 140,000 clones, roughly 72% detected once. Input material: PBMCs. V and J are TRBV7-6 and TRBJ1-2; TRBD1 might be the D (5 bases). This clonotype originated in a male donor in good health and CMV-seronegative. The CDR3 DNA is TGTGCCAGCAGCCTGGGGCCAGCGGGTGGCTACACCTTC. Residues: CASSLGPAGGYTF.